This T cell receptor (beta chain) was captured in a study of blood T cell repertoires in COVID-19. Across the study: Both acute and convalescent COVID-19 samples were obtained from the United States, Italy and Spain. In each case, the material was cDNA or gDNA derived from T cells, B-cell-depleted T cells, or PBMCs.

Generated by immunoSEQ multiplex PCR, the TCRdb table keeps only in-frame clones and is missing some. The sample carries a few hundred thousand clones, 87% recorded once. The germline CDR1 and CDR2 sequences are MGHRA and YSYEKL. V was shortened by 0 bases and J by 3 bases, with 12 bases between the two germline ends. The length of the CDR3 is 15 residues. V gene TRBV4-1 combines with J gene TRBJ2-7, with a possible D match to TRBD2 (6 bases). Sequencing used peripheral blood. The sequence was collected from a man in his late teens or twenties with active or convalescent COVID-19. The CDR3 nucleotides are TGCGCCAGCAGCCAAGATCGGGTGGGAGGCTACGAGCAGTACTTC. Protein sequence: CASSQDRVGGYEQYF.